The 31 T cell receptor beta chains below come from one sample, sequenced in a study of T cells in Graves' hyperthyroidism and ophthalmopathy. Amplification of TCR beta CDR3 regions used RNA as the template. The TCR CDR3 first-round RT-PCR relied on the HTBI primer set. One entry per CDR3 protein results from TCRdb running MiXCR on the multiplex PCR reads. The sample holds about 380,000 distinct CDR3 sequences; about 13% are singletons and the top ten take about 20%. The specimen was blood. The receptors come from a man aged 30 to 45 with Graves' hyperthyroidism that later progressed to Graves' ophthalmopathy.

This clonotype was counted a few times. The chain employs TRBV6-1 and TRBJ2-7; 8 bases are a match to TRBD1. The CDR3 runs 13 residues. The germline CDR1 and CDR2 sequences are MNHNS and SASEGT. Trimming took 7 bases from V and 3 from J; bases not matched to a gene: 5. CDR3 in DNA: TGTGCCAGCACCAGGACAGGGCGCTACGAGCAGTACTTC. Translated, it gives CASTRTGRYEQYF.

This sequence joins TRBV11-3 and TRBJ2-7; 9 nucleotides match TRBD1. The germline V gene encodes CDR1 SGHNT and CDR2 YENEEA. The J segment lost 2 bases and the V segment lost 6 bases, leaving 11 bases of the junction unmatched. The CDR3 covers 16 residues. Written as DNA, the CDR3 is TGTGCCAGCAGTCCCTACCCCGGGACAGGGACCTACGAGCAGTACTTC. Translating gives CASSPYPGTGTYEQYF.

At least ten counts were recorded for this clonotype. Here the CDR3 reads CASRPTTVSYEQYF. CDR3 nucleotide sequence: TGCGCCAGCAGGCCGACTACTGTCTCCTACGAGCAGTACTTC. The chain joins TRBV5-1 to TRBJ2-7, with a weak D call TRBD2 (5 bases). Germline CDR1 and CDR2: SGHRS and YFSETQ. This CDR3 spans 14 amino acids. Between the trimmed V and J ends, which lost 5 bases and 0 bases, there was a span of 12 bases.

This clonotype appeared a few times. The rearrangement links TRBV5-6 to TRBJ2-5, with D possibly TRBD2 on 5 matching bases. This CDR3 contains 15 residues. Germline V gives CDR1 SGHDT, CDR2 YYEEEE. V was shortened by 4 bases and J by 5 bases, with 18 bases between the two germline ends. The CDR3 DNA follows: TGTGCCAGCAGCCGATCGGGGTGGATTGGGGAGACCCAGTACTTC. It translates to CASSRSGWIGETQYF.

The sample holds a few counts of this clonotype. V is TRBV3-1 and J is TRBJ2-2; TRBD1 agrees at 8 bases. Germline-derived CDR1 and CDR2 are LGHDT and YNNKEL (reference sequence). CDR3 length: 13 residues. J gave up 6 bases and V 4 bases, and 1 base lay outside the gene matches. This chain's CDR3 is CASSRTGPGELFF. Written as DNA, the CDR3 is TGTGCCAGCAGCCGGACAGGGCCCGGGGAGCTGTTTTTT.

The sample holds a few counts of this clonotype. The chain employs TRBV28 and TRBJ2-6; the D call may be TRBD1 or TRBD2 (5 bases each). The CDR3 has 17 amino acids. Germline CDR1 reads MDHEN; CDR2 reads SYDVKM. V lost 7 bases to trimming and J lost 0 bases, with 16 bases between them. The CDR3 loop is CASTGTSRNSGANVLTF. The CDR3 region has the DNA TGTGCCAGCACCGGGACGTCAAGGAACTCTGGGGCCAACGTCCTGACTTTC.

This clonotype was recorded at least ten times. The V and J genes are TRBV27 and TRBJ1-2, with a possible D match to TRBD1 (6 bases). The CDR3 spans 14 residues. Germline loops: CDR1 MNHEY, CDR2 SMNVEV (reference sequence). The germline V and J ends were trimmed by 2 bases and 8 bases, with 15 bases remaining between them. CDR3 amino acids: CASSLGSSGGGYTF. DNA for the CDR3: TGTGCCAGCAGTTTAGGGAGTAGTGGGGGCGGCTACACCTTC.

Ten or more counts support this clonotype. V is TRBV3-1 and J is TRBJ1-1; D may be TRBD1 (6 bases). The CDR3 runs 14 residues. Trimming left V 5 bases short and J 3 bases short, with 13 bases between. CDR1 is LGHDT and CDR2 is YNNKEL in the germline V gene (reference sequence). The CDR3: CASSSRGGDTEAFF. The DNA of the CDR3 is TGTGCCAGCAGCTCCAGGGGTGGGGACACTGAAGCTTTCTTT.

The genes are TRBV6-1 and TRBJ1-2; D possibly corresponds to TRBD1 (5 bases). CDR1 is MNHNS and CDR2 is SASEGT in the germline V gene. Trimming shortened V by 6 bases and J by 4 bases, and 18 bases separated the two germline ends. This CDR3 has 15 amino acids. The CDR3 sequence: CASSPDEGRAYGYTF. CDR3 nucleotides: TGTGCCAGCAGCCCCGACGAGGGGCGGGCCTATGGCTACACCTTC.

This clonotype was detected many times. V gene TRBV6-1 combines with J gene TRBJ2-7, with 7 nucleotides matching TRBD1. The CDR3 runs 14 residues. Germline CDR1 MNHNS, CDR2 SASEGT. J gave up 2 bases and V 5 bases, and 6 bases lay outside the gene matches. The chain's CDR3 is CASSYGQVTYEQYF. The CDR3 DNA is TGTGCCAGCAGTTACGGACAGGTCACCTACGAGCAGTACTTC.

This clonotype was seen more than once but under ten times. The chain carries TRBV10-3 and TRBJ1-1; possible D gene TRBD1, 6 bases. Germline lookup yields CDR1 ENHRY and CDR2 SYGVKD. Trimming cost V 11 bases and J 1 base, with 17 bases left between them. CDR3 length equals 14 residues. The CDR3, as DNA: TGTGCCTCAAGGGCCGGGACATCGAACACTGAAGCTTTCTTT. Translated: CASRAGTSNTEAFF.

The chain is built from TRBV5-1 and TRBJ1-1; possibly TRBD1 for D (5 bases). The CDR3 loop spans 14 amino acids. Trimming shortened V by 3 bases and J by 4 bases, and 13 bases separated the two germline ends. Germline lookup yields CDR1 SGHRS and CDR2 YFSETQ. Written as DNA, the CDR3 is TGCGCCAGCAGCTCGGGGACGGTGAGCACTGAAGCTTTCTTT. Translated: CASSSGTVSTEAFF.

This clonotype was seen only a few times. CDR3 bases: TGTGCCAGCAAGGCCAACCCAGAGAGGAAGCTGTTTTTT. Protein product: CASKANPERKLFF. The V call is TRBV2, the J call TRBJ2-2; D unresolved. V dropped 7 bases and J dropped 12 bases, with 18 bases sitting between them. This CDR3 contains 13 residues. The germline V gene encodes CDR1 SNHLY and CDR2 FYNNEI.

This clonotype appeared a few times. The chain uses TRBV7-2 and TRBJ1-5; no clear D. The CDR3 runs to 13 residues. Germline V CDR1 and CDR2: SGHTA, FQGNSA. Trimming removed 2 bases from V and 5 bases from J, with 7 bases in between. The CDR3: CASSLTSDQPQHF. The DNA of the CDR3 is TGTGCCAGCAGCTTAACATCGGATCAGCCCCAGCATTTT. The whole variable domain, filled in from reference TRBV7-2 and TRBJ1-5, reads GAGVSQSPSNKVTEKGKDVELRCDPISGHTALYWYRQSLGQGLEFLIYFQGNSAPDKSGLPSDRFSAERTGGSVSTLTIQRTQQEDSAVYLCASSLTSDQPQHFGDGTRLSIL.

This clonotype occurred many times. This chain connects TRBV2 to TRBJ2-5, with D maybe TRBD1 (6 bases). Trimming removed 10 bases from V and 5 bases from J, with 17 bases in between. CDR1 and CDR2 from the germline V gene are SNHLY and FYNNEI. The CDR3 sequence is 13 residues long. CDR3: CAITGDMEETQYF. For the CDR3, the DNA is TGTGCCATCACCGGGGACATGGAGGAGACCCAGTACTTC.

This clonotype has a count of ten or more. The chain employs TRBV12-3 or TRBV12-4 and TRBJ1-4, with D unresolved. This CDR3 is 16 amino acids long. The V end was cut by 1 base, the J end by 0 bases, with 9 bases between. The CDR3 region has the DNA TGTGCCAGCAGTTTAGAGTGGACCGCAACTAATGAAAAACTGTTTTTT. It yields the protein CASSLEWTATNEKLFF.

The chain uses TRBV2 and TRBJ2-2; TRBD1 is a possible D gene (6 bases). Germline CDR1 SNHLY, CDR2 FYNNEI. The ends were cut back, 4 bases at V and 4 bases at J, with 7 bases in the middle. There are 13 residues in the CDR3. The CDR3 sequence: CASSGTATGELFF. The CDR3 DNA is TGTGCCAGCAGTGGGACAGCCACCGGGGAGCTGTTTTTT.

This clonotype was seen only once. This may come from a read error, since a much larger clone is one base off. The chain combines TRBV11-3 with TRBJ2-1, with a tentative D call TRBD2 (7 bases). The CDR3 has 15 amino acids. The germline V gene has CDR1 SGHNT and CDR2 YENEEA. The CDR3 is CASSSLRGPYNDQFF. DNA for the CDR3: TGTGCCAGCAGCTCCCTGCGGGGGCCCTACAATGATCAGTTCTTC.

This clonotype showed up many times. The rearrangement joins TRBV28 to TRBJ1-1; D might be TRBD1 (5 bases). The germline gives CDR1 MDHEN, CDR2 SYDVKM. V was trimmed by 6 bases and J by 9 bases, leaving 17 bases between them. This CDR3 has 13 residues. CDR3 sequence (DNA): TGTGCCAGCAGGCCTCTTGACAGACCCAAAGCTTTCTTT. This codes for CASRPLDRPKAFF.

This clonotype was observed a few times. The rearrangement joins TRBV5-1 to TRBJ1-6, with TRBD1 as a possible D gene (6 bases). CDR1 SGHRS and CDR2 YFSETQ come from the germline V gene. This CDR3 is 17 amino acids long. V lost 0 bases, J lost 0 bases, and 10 bases lay in between. The CDR3 DNA is TGCGCCAGCAGCTTGGCCGGGACACACTCCTATAATTCACCCCTCCACTTT. Its translation is CASSLAGTHSYNSPLHF.

The chain employs TRBV7-6 and TRBJ2-5; D ambiguous. Trimming took 3 bases from V and 0 from J, leaving 2 bases between them. The CDR3 contains 12 residues. Germline V CDR1 and CDR2: SGHVS, FNYEAQ. CDR3 sequence: CASSFYQETQYF. CDR3 nucleotides: TGTGCCAGCAGCTTCTACCAAGAGACCCAGTACTTC.

The V and J genes are TRBV6-1 and TRBJ1-1, with 11 positions matching TRBD1. From germline, CDR1 is MNHNS and CDR2 SASEGT. This CDR3 has 15 amino acids. With 2 bases clipped from V and 5 bases from J, the junction kept 4 bases outside the gene matches. The CDR3 DNA reads TGTGCCAGCAGTGAAAAGGGGACAGGGGGAACTGAAGCTTTCTTT. Protein: CASSEKGTGGTEAFF.

This clonotype has ten or more counts. The V gene is TRBV27, the J gene TRBJ2-1; 10 bases agree with TRBD2. Germline CDR1 and CDR2: MNHEY and SMNVEV (reference sequence). Trimming at V came to 6 bases and at J to 2 bases, leaving 7 bases not matched to a gene. The CDR3 runs to 16 residues. CDR3 region: CASSTIAGGTYNEQFF. Written as DNA, the CDR3 is TGTGCCAGCAGCACAATAGCGGGGGGAACCTACAATGAGCAGTTCTTC.

V and J are TRBV5-6 and TRBJ1-1; 7 bases line up with TRBD1. V was pared by 4 bases and J by 1 base, with 7 bases of the junction left unmatched. The CDR3 has 15 amino acids. Germline V gene data show CDR1 as SGHDT and CDR2 as YYEEEE. CDR3 amino acids: CASSKVGQPNTEAFF. CDR3 nucleotide sequence: TGTGCCAGCAGCAAAGTGGGACAGCCGAACACTGAAGCTTTCTTT.

This chain uses TRBV28 with TRBJ1-5; a possible D gene is TRBD1 (5 bases). V lost 7 bases to trimming and J lost 1 base, with 14 bases between them. Per the germline V gene, CDR1 is MDHEN and CDR2 is SYDVKM. The CDR3 has 15 residues. The CDR3 loop is CASKTDRLSNQPQHF. The CDR3 DNA sequence: TGTGCCAGCAAAACTGACAGATTAAGCAATCAGCCCCAGCATTTT.

Many counts were recorded for this clonotype. The chain combines TRBV12-3 or TRBV12-4 with TRBJ1-2; no definite D call. V lost 5 bases and J 2 bases, leaving 9 bases between the germline ends. This CDR3 comprises 13 residues. CDR3 in DNA: TGTGCCAGCAGTGCCCACGGGAACTATGGCTACACCTTC. Its translation is CASSAHGNYGYTF.

There are many counts of this clonotype. The V gene is TRBV18, the J gene TRBJ1-1, with D possibly matching TRBD1 (6 bases). V lost 0 bases, J lost 4 bases, and 9 bases lay in between. There are 14 residues in the CDR3. CDR1 is KGHSH and CDR2 is LQKENI in the germline V gene. CDR3 sequence (DNA): TGTGCCAGCTCACCACCGGTCAGGGGCACTGAAGCTTTCTTT. This encodes CASSPPVRGTEAFF.

The rearrangement uses TRBV24-1 and TRBJ2-7; D gene uncertain. The CDR3 contains 12 residues. The germline gives CDR1 KGHDR, CDR2 SFDVKD. Trimming left V 9 bases short and J 2 bases short, with 10 bases between. The CDR3 region is CATAGSTYEQYF. In DNA, the CDR3 is TGTGCCACCGCCGGGTCTACCTACGAGCAGTACTTC.

The chain carries TRBV28 and TRBJ1-2; TRBD1 might be the D (5 bases). The CDR3 has 13 amino acids. Germline CDR1 reads MDHEN; CDR2 reads SYDVKM. With 3 bases removed from V and 14 bases from J, the gap between germline ends came to 19 bases. The CDR3 sequence is CASSFRTAHSGTF. CDR3 nucleotide sequence: TGTGCCAGCAGTTTCCGTACAGCCCATTCAGGGACCTTC.

This clonotype was seen at least ten times. This chain links TRBV30 with TRBJ1-1; the D gene is possibly TRBD1 (5 bases). CDR3 length: 13 amino acids. Trimming cost V 0 bases and J 5 bases, with 10 bases left between them. The V gene's germline CDR1 is GTSNPN and CDR2 SVGIG (reference sequence). The DNA for the CDR3 is TGTGCCTGGAGTGTGGGGGGAGGAACTGAAGCTTTCTTT. Translating gives CAWSVGGGTEAFF. Based on the CDR3 plus reference TRBV30 and TRBJ1-1, the full variable domain is SQTIHQWPATLVQPVGSPLSLECTVEGTSNPNLYWYRQAAGRGLQLLFYSVGIGQISSEVPQNLSASRPQDRQFILSSKKLLLSDSGFYLCAWSVGGGTEAFFGQGTRLTVV.

The genes are TRBV28 and TRBJ2-5; D may match TRBD1 or TRBD2 (5 bases each). The length of the CDR3 is 15 residues. Germline V gene lookup returns CDR1 MDHEN and CDR2 SYDVKM. V gave up 7 bases and J gave up 2 bases, with 17 bases separating them. CDR3 sequence reads: CASTRAADRQETQYF. The CDR3, as DNA: TGTGCCAGCACCAGGGCAGCGGACCGTCAAGAGACCCAGTACTTC.